Each of the 11 T cell receptor beta chains below was sequenced from the same sample in a study of T cells in Graves' hyperthyroidism and ophthalmopathy. Authors of the study amplified TCR beta CDR3 regions from RNA transcripts. RT-PCR in the first round (using the HTBI primer set) targeted the TCR CDR3. Using its own MiXCR run on the multiplex PCR reads, TCRdb lists one record per CDR3 protein. The table records about 360,000 distinct CDR3 sequences, around 13% of them present only once. Input material: blood. The receptors derive from a woman under 30 with Graves' hyperthyroidism.

This clonotype was seen at least ten times. This chain uses TRBV12-3 or TRBV12-4 with TRBJ2-7; D might be TRBD1 (5 bases). V lost 5 bases to trimming and J lost 6 bases, with 14 bases between them. The CDR3 is made up of 13 amino acids. CDR3: CASSHKRGAEQYF. DNA of the CDR3: TGTGCCAGCAGTCACAAACGTGGGGCCGAGCAGTACTTC.

This clonotype was detected ten times or more. V usage is TRBV7-3 and J usage is TRBJ2-7, with TRBD1 matching over 11 bases. Germline V gene lookup returns CDR1 SGHTA and CDR2 FQGTGA. The ends lost 4 bases at V and 3 bases at J; junction bases unmatched: 5. CDR3 length: 15 amino acids. CDR3 nucleotides: TGTGCCAGCAGCTCCTCCGGGACAGGGGGCTACGAGCAGTACTTC. This translates into CASSSSGTGGYEQYF.

This clonotype was counted ten times or more. The chain is built from TRBV20-1 and TRBJ2-2; D possibly matches TRBD1 or TRBD2 (5 bases each). The CDR3 contains 14 residues. Germline lookup yields CDR1 DFQATT and CDR2 SNEGSKA (reference sequence). Trimming took 7 bases from V and 0 from J, leaving 12 bases between them. CDR3 sequence (DNA): TGCAGTGTTACGGGACGCTCGAACACCGGGGAGCTGTTTTTT. Residues: CSVTGRSNTGELFF.

This clonotype appeared many times. V is TRBV9 and J is TRBJ2-7, with a weak D call TRBD2 (6 bases). Per the germline V gene, CDR1 is SGDLS and CDR2 is YYNGEE. V gave up 2 bases and J gave up 4 bases, with 13 bases separating them. This CDR3 has 14 amino acids. The CDR3 here is CASSVRAEGYEQYF. In DNA form, the CDR3 reads TGTGCCAGCAGCGTCCGAGCGGAGGGATACGAGCAGTACTTC.

This clonotype was counted between two and nine times. This chain uses TRBV18 with TRBJ1-3; D is perhaps TRBD1 (5 bases). CDR1 and CDR2 (germline): KGHSH, LQKENI. CDR3 length: 15 residues. Trimming pared 2 bases from V and 1 base from J, leaving 9 bases between. CDR3: CASSPTQGSGNTIYF. The CDR3 bases are TGTGCCAGCTCACCAACTCAGGGTTCTGGAAACACCATATATTTT.

This clonotype was observed at least ten times. The rearrangement uses TRBV6-6 and TRBJ1-2; no clear D gene. The CDR3 sequence is 15 residues long. Trimming removed 2 bases from V and 4 bases from J, with 14 bases in between. Germline lookup yields CDR1 MNHNY and CDR2 SVGAGI (reference sequence). Here the CDR3 DNA reads TGTGCCAGCAGTTACACGGGTATGGGGAGCTATGGCTACACCTTC. It is translated as CASSYTGMGSYGYTF.

This clonotype was observed a few times. This rearrangement joins TRBV20-1 to TRBJ1-1; TRBD1 is a possible D gene (5 bases). The V end was cut by 3 bases, the J end by 1 base, with 18 bases between. Germline CDR1 reads DFQATT; CDR2 reads SNEGSKA (reference sequence). The CDR3 loop spans 16 amino acids. CDR3: CSARDPSGRENTEAFF. CDR3 in DNA: TGCAGTGCTAGGGACCCCTCCGGCAGGGAGAACACTGAAGCTTTCTTT.

The genes are TRBV4-2 and TRBJ2-7, with D perhaps TRBD2 (5 bases). The ends were cut back, 1 base at V and 4 bases at J, with 17 bases in the middle. There are 16 residues in the CDR3. In germline, CDR1 is LGHNA, CDR2 YNFKEQ. This CDR3 reads CASSQGLREVIYEQYF. Written as DNA, the CDR3 is TGTGCCAGCAGCCAAGGCCTCCGGGAAGTAATATACGAGCAGTACTTC.

Many counts were recorded for this clonotype. This chain connects TRBV20-1 to TRBJ2-3, with 7 bases fitting TRBD1. The V gene's germline CDR1 is DFQATT and CDR2 SNEGSKA (reference sequence). The CDR3 totals 14 residues. V lost 6 bases to trimming and J lost 0 bases; unmatched junction nucleotides: 6. Here the CDR3 reads CSAPGQRSTDTQYF. The CDR3 nucleotides read TGCAGTGCACCGGGACAGAGAAGCACAGATACGCAGTATTTT.

This clonotype was picked up many times. The V gene is TRBV28, the J gene TRBJ1-5; D is undetermined. The germline V gene encodes CDR1 MDHEN and CDR2 SYDVKM. This CDR3 has 14 residues. V lost 5 bases, J lost 2 bases, and 10 bases lay in between. DNA of the CDR3: TGTGCCAGCAGTCTAGGTCGGGGCAATCAGCCCCAGCATTTT. It translates to CASSLGRGNQPQHF.

This chain joins TRBV29-1 and TRBJ2-7, with TRBD1 identical over 7 bases. The ends lost 6 bases at V and 4 bases at J; junction bases unmatched: 12. The V gene's germline CDR1 is SQVTM and CDR2 ANQGSEA. There are 14 residues in the CDR3. The CDR3 nucleotides read TGCAGCGTATGCCCCGGGACAGATTTATACGAGCAGTACTTC. Amino acids: CSVCPGTDLYEQYF.